Listed below are T cell receptor beta chains from one sample, sequenced in a study of T cell repertoires in cytomegalovirus infection. Via MiXCR, TCRdb re-called the reads, giving one row per CDR3 protein. The sample holds roughly 990,000 distinct CDR3 sequences; approximately 31% are singletons and the top ten take around an eighth. No antigen has been identified for these receptors. Here the sequenced sample was cultured CD8+ T cells from PBMCs, taken from culture after CMV antigen stimulation. Every receptor here comes from a human donor in good health (CMV status not recorded). Some clones in this sample may be carry-over from other donors' samples. CDR3s include the opening cysteine and the closing phenylalanine or tryptophan. Fields, in order: J gene, clone size, D gene, V gene, CDR3 DNA, CDR3 protein. A D gene is named only where the DNA matches it firmly. Clone size, where shown, is once, few, many, or a class for clones that have expanded.

j_call: TRBJ1-1
clone_size: -
d_call: -
v_call: TRBV7-6
cdr3_nt: TGTGCCAGCAGCTTACGGGGTGCAACTGAAGCTTTCTTT
cdr3_aa: CASSLRGATEAFF

j_call: TRBJ1-2
clone_size: -
d_call: -
v_call: TRBV29-1
cdr3_nt: TGCAGCGTTGATCCCCAGGGAGCGGAAGGCTACACCTTC
cdr3_aa: CSVDPQGAEGYTF

j_call: TRBJ2-1
clone_size: -
d_call: -
v_call: TRBV24-1
cdr3_nt: TGTGCCACCAGCGACCGGGGTAATGAGCAGTTCTTC
cdr3_aa: CATSDRGNEQFF

j_call: TRBJ2-7
clone_size: -
d_call: TRBD1
v_call: TRBV7-8
cdr3_nt: TGTGCCAGCAGCTTAGTGGTGACAGGGGTTCTGGGCTACGAGCAGTACTTC
cdr3_aa: CASSLVVTGVLGYEQYF

j_call: TRBJ2-5
clone_size: -
d_call: TRBD1
v_call: TRBV6-8
cdr3_nt: TGTGCCAGCAGTTGGGACAGATTGACAGAGACCCAGTACTTC
cdr3_aa: CASSWDRLTETQYF

j_call: TRBJ2-5
clone_size: many
d_call: TRBD2
v_call: TRBV7-6
cdr3_nt: TGTGCCAGCAGCTTCATACTATCCGGGAGGGAGACCCAGTACTTC
cdr3_aa: CASSFILSGRETQYF

j_call: TRBJ2-3
clone_size: many
d_call: -
v_call: TRBV7-9
cdr3_nt: TGTGCCAGCAGCGCATTCGCGTCTAGCACAGATACGCAGTATTTT
cdr3_aa: CASSAFASSTDTQYF

j_call: TRBJ2-1
clone_size: few
d_call: TRBD1
v_call: TRBV27
cdr3_nt: TGTGCCAGCAGTTTACTCGGCGGTCAGGGGGATGAGCAGTTCTTC
cdr3_aa: CASSLLGGQGDEQFF

j_call: TRBJ2-7
clone_size: many
d_call: -
v_call: TRBV2
cdr3_nt: TGTGCCAGCAGTGAAGGAAGGGGAAACTACGAGCAGTACTTC
cdr3_aa: CASSEGRGNYEQYF

j_call: TRBJ2-3
clone_size: -
d_call: -
v_call: TRBV6-4
cdr3_nt: TGTGCCAGCAGTGACTCGGTAGGGACAGATACGCAGTATTTT
cdr3_aa: CASSDSVGTDTQYF

j_call: TRBJ2-7
clone_size: few
d_call: TRBD1
v_call: TRBV4-1
cdr3_nt: TGCGCCAGCAGCCAGGAAAACCCGGCAGGGGGAATAACCTACGAGCAGTACTTC
cdr3_aa: CASSQENPAGGITYEQYF

j_call: TRBJ1-2
clone_size: few
d_call: -
v_call: TRBV15
cdr3_nt: TGTGCCACCAGCAGAGATATGGACATGGATATTTATGGCTACACCTTC
cdr3_aa: CATSRDMDMDIYGYTF

j_call: TRBJ2-1
clone_size: many
d_call: TRBD2
v_call: TRBV7-9
cdr3_nt: TGTGCCAGCAGACCAGGAGCAGGGAGGGACAATGAGCAGTTCTTC
cdr3_aa: CASRPGAGRDNEQFF

j_call: TRBJ1-3
clone_size: few
d_call: -
v_call: TRBV7-9
cdr3_nt: TGTGCCAGCAGCAAAACGGACACTGGAAACACCATATATTTT
cdr3_aa: CASSKTDTGNTIYF

j_call: TRBJ1-6
clone_size: -
d_call: TRBD1
v_call: TRBV12-3/TRBV12-4
cdr3_nt: TGTGCCAGCAGTTTACAGGACAGGGGATTCGACACCTATAATTCACCCCTCCACTTT
cdr3_aa: CASSLQDRGFDTYNSPLHF

j_call: TRBJ2-7
clone_size: few
d_call: TRBD1
v_call: TRBV27
cdr3_nt: TGTGCCAGCAGTCTGCCACCGGGACAGGGCCACGAGCAGTACTTC
cdr3_aa: CASSLPPGQGHEQYF

j_call: TRBJ2-1
clone_size: few
d_call: -
v_call: TRBV19
cdr3_nt: TGTGCCAGTAGTCCTCAGGTTCTCAATGAGCAGTTCTTC
cdr3_aa: CASSPQVLNEQFF

j_call: TRBJ2-1
clone_size: -
d_call: -
v_call: TRBV11-3
cdr3_nt: TGTGCCAGCAGCTTCGCGACAGGCCTCAATGAGCAGTTCTTC
cdr3_aa: CASSFATGLNEQFF

j_call: TRBJ2-3
clone_size: -
d_call: -
v_call: TRBV15
cdr3_nt: TGTGCCACCAGCAGAGATAGGGGCGGATCCTATAATACGCAGTATTTT
cdr3_aa: CATSRDRGGSYNTQYF

j_call: TRBJ1-3
clone_size: many
d_call: -
v_call: TRBV28
cdr3_nt: TGTGCCAGCAGCCTACGCCCAGGGCGCTCTGGAAACACCATATATTTT
cdr3_aa: CASSLRPGRSGNTIYF

j_call: TRBJ1-1
clone_size: few
d_call: -
v_call: TRBV7-2
cdr3_nt: TGTGCCAGCAGCTTATGGACCGCCTACACTGAAGCTTTCTTT
cdr3_aa: CASSLWTAYTEAFF

j_call: TRBJ2-2
clone_size: many
d_call: -
v_call: TRBV10-3
cdr3_nt: TGTGCCATCAGAATTGAGGGTAACACCGGGGAGCTGTTTTTT
cdr3_aa: CAIRIEGNTGELFF

j_call: TRBJ1-3
clone_size: -
d_call: -
v_call: TRBV20-1
cdr3_nt: TGCAGTGCTAGAGCTGAACAGACACCGGGAGGAAACACCATATATTTT
cdr3_aa: CSARAEQTPGGNTIYF

j_call: TRBJ2-7
clone_size: -
d_call: TRBD2
v_call: TRBV6-8
cdr3_nt: TGTGCCAGCAGTTACCTAGGGACTAGCGGGGGGTTAGGCTCCTACGAGCAGTACTTC
cdr3_aa: CASSYLGTSGGLGSYEQYF

j_call: TRBJ2-7
clone_size: few
d_call: TRBD2
v_call: TRBV11-2
cdr3_nt: TGTGCCAGCAGCTTAGATCTGGGGGGGAGCTCCTACGAGCAGTACTTC
cdr3_aa: CASSLDLGGSSYEQYF

j_call: TRBJ2-1
clone_size: once
d_call: -
v_call: TRBV19
cdr3_nt: TGTGCCAGTAGTAGTTTGGGCAGATCGACGCGTTCCTACAATGAGCAGTTCTTC
cdr3_aa: CASSSLGRSTRSYNEQFF

j_call: TRBJ2-5
clone_size: few
d_call: TRBD1
v_call: TRBV11-3
cdr3_nt: TGTGCCAGCAGCTTTCCCAATGAAGGGGGCGGAGAGACCCAGTACTTC
cdr3_aa: CASSFPNEGGGETQYF

j_call: TRBJ2-2
clone_size: many
d_call: TRBD1
v_call: TRBV7-8
cdr3_nt: TGTGCCAGCAGCGCCCGACAGGGAGCCGGGGAGCTGTTTTTT
cdr3_aa: CASSARQGAGELFF

j_call: TRBJ2-7
clone_size: -
d_call: TRBD2
v_call: TRBV6-2/TRBV6-3
cdr3_nt: TGTGCCAGCAGTTACTGGAGGACTAGCGGGTCCTACGAGCAGTACTTC
cdr3_aa: CASSYWRTSGSYEQYF

j_call: TRBJ2-1
clone_size: -
d_call: TRBD1
v_call: TRBV19
cdr3_nt: TGTGCCAGTAGTATAGATCTTTGGCGTTCGGGACAGGGACAATATGATGAGCAGTTCTTC
cdr3_aa: CASSIDLWRSGQGQYDEQFF

j_call: TRBJ2-2
clone_size: -
d_call: TRBD2
v_call: TRBV7-2
cdr3_nt: TGTGCCAGCAGCTTAAGGGCTAGCGGGGGGGCCGGGACCGGGGAGCTGTTTTTT
cdr3_aa: CASSLRASGGAGTGELFF

j_call: TRBJ1-1
clone_size: -
d_call: TRBD1
v_call: TRBV6-1
cdr3_nt: TGTGCCAGCAGGAGGGGGCTGGACACTGAAGCTTTCTTT
cdr3_aa: CASRRGLDTEAFF

j_call: TRBJ1-1
clone_size: -
d_call: -
v_call: TRBV19
cdr3_nt: TGTGCCAGTTTAAAGGGGCCGTACGCCGGGGGCACTGAAGCTTTCTTT
cdr3_aa: CASLKGPYAGGTEAFF

j_call: TRBJ1-4
clone_size: -
d_call: -
v_call: TRBV4-3
cdr3_nt: TGCGCCAGCAGCCAGACCGGCCACACCAGTAATGAAAAACTGTTTTTT
cdr3_aa: CASSQTGHTSNEKLFF

j_call: TRBJ2-1
clone_size: -
d_call: -
v_call: TRBV6-5
cdr3_nt: TGTGCCAGCAGTTACGAGTCACGGAATGAGCAGTTCTTC
cdr3_aa: CASSYESRNEQFF

j_call: TRBJ2-1
clone_size: -
d_call: TRBD2
v_call: TRBV27
cdr3_nt: TGTGCCAGCAGTTTACCGGGACTAGCGGGGATACGCAATGAGCAGTTCTTC
cdr3_aa: CASSLPGLAGIRNEQFF

j_call: TRBJ2-5
clone_size: -
d_call: -
v_call: TRBV12-3/TRBV12-4
cdr3_nt: TGTGCCAGCAGTTCTACCGGACAGCTCAAAGAGACCCAGTACTTC
cdr3_aa: CASSSTGQLKETQYF

j_call: TRBJ1-2
clone_size: few
d_call: -
v_call: TRBV12-3/TRBV12-4
cdr3_nt: TGTGCCAGCAGTGGGCCACACGATCGGGATACATATGGCTACACCTTC
cdr3_aa: CASSGPHDRDTYGYTF

j_call: TRBJ2-1
clone_size: -
d_call: TRBD1
v_call: TRBV4-1
cdr3_nt: TGCGCCAGCAGCCAAGAAGGACAGGGGGTTAGGGATGAGCAGTTCTTC
cdr3_aa: CASSQEGQGVRDEQFF

j_call: TRBJ2-3
clone_size: -
d_call: TRBD2
v_call: TRBV6-1
cdr3_nt: TGTGCCACTACCCGCGGGGGGGCTGTCACAGATACGCAGTATTTT
cdr3_aa: CATTRGGAVTDTQYF

j_call: TRBJ2-5
clone_size: -
d_call: -
v_call: TRBV6-2/TRBV6-3
cdr3_nt: TGTGCCAGCAGTCGGACGGGGGATTGGACCCAGTACTTC
cdr3_aa: CASSRTGDWTQYF

j_call: TRBJ2-3
clone_size: few
d_call: -
v_call: TRBV11-3
cdr3_nt: TGTGCCAGCAGCTTAGATCAGGGAGATACGCAGTATTTT
cdr3_aa: CASSLDQGDTQYF

j_call: TRBJ1-2
clone_size: -
d_call: -
v_call: TRBV12-3/TRBV12-4
cdr3_nt: TGTGCCAGCAGCGACATATCGCCCAACTATGGCTACACCTTC
cdr3_aa: CASSDISPNYGYTF

j_call: TRBJ2-2
clone_size: once
d_call: TRBD1
v_call: TRBV6-5
cdr3_nt: TGTGCCAGCTGTTACTCGAGGAGGACAGGAAACACCGGGGAGCTGTTTTTT
cdr3_aa: CASCYSRRTGNTGELFF